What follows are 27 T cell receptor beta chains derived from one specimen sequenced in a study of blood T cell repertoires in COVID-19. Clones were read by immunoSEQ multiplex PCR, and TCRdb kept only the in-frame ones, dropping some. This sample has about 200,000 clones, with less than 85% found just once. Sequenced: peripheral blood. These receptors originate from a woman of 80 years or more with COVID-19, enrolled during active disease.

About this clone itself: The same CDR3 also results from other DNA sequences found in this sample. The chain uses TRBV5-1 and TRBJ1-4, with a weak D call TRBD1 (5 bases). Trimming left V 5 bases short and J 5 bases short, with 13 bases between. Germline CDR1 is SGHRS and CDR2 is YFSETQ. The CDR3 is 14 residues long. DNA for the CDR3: TGCGCCAGCAGGGGCCAGGGTACAAATGAAAAACTGTTTTTT. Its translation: CASRGQGTNEKLFF.

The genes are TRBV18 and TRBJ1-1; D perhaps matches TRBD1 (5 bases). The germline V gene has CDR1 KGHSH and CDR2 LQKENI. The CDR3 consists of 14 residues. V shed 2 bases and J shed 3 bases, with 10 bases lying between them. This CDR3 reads CASSPAAGDTEAFF. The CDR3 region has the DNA TGTGCCAGCTCACCAGCCGCGGGGGACACTGAAGCTTTCTTT. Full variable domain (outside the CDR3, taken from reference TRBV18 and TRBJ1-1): NAGVMQNPRHLVRRRGQEARLRCSPMKGHSHVYWYRQLPEEGLKFMVYLQKENIIDESGMPKERFSAEFPKEGPSILRIQQVVRGDSAAYFCASSPAAGDTEAFFGQGTRLTVV.

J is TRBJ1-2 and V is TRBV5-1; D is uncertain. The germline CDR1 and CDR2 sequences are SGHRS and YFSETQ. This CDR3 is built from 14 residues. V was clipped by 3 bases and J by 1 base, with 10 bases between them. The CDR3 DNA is TGCGCCAGCAGCTACGGAGAATTTAACTATGGCTACACCTTC. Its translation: CASSYGEFNYGYTF.

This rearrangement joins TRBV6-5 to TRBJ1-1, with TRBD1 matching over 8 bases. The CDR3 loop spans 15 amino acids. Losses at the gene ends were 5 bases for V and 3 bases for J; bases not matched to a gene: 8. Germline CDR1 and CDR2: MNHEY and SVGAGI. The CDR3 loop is CASSPPSTGDTEAFF. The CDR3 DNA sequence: TGTGCCAGCAGTCCCCCATCGACAGGGGACACTGAAGCTTTCTTT.

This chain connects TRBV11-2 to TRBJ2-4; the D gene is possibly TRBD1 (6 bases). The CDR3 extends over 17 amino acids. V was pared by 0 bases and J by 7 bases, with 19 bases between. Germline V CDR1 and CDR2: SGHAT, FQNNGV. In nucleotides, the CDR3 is TGTGCCAGCAGCTTAGATCGACCCTCCCACAGGGATAACATTCAGTACTTC. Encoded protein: CASSLDRPSHRDNIQYF.

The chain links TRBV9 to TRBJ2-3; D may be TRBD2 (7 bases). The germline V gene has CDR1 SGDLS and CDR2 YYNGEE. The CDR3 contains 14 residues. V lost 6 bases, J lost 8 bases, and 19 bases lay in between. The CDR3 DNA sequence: TGTGCCAGCATGAGAACGGGGGGCCTTTCTACGCAGTATTTT. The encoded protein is CASMRTGGLSTQYF.

The CDR3 is CASSPGLQEADTQYF. In DNA form, the CDR3 reads TGTGCCAGCAGCCCGGGACTGCAGGAGGCAGATACGCAGTATTTT. The chain joins TRBV7-3 to TRBJ2-3, with D possibly being TRBD2 (6 bases). The CDR3 spans 15 residues. Deletions cut 5 bases from V and 4 bases from J, with 16 bases between. Germline V gene sequence: CDR1 SGHTA, CDR2 FQGTGA.

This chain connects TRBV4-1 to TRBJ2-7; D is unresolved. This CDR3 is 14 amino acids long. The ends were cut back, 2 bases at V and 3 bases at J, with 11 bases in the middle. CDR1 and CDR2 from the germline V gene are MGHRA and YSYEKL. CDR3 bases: TGCGCCAGCAGCCAATTGAGGTTAGGCTACGAGCAGTACTTC. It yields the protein CASSQLRLGYEQYF.

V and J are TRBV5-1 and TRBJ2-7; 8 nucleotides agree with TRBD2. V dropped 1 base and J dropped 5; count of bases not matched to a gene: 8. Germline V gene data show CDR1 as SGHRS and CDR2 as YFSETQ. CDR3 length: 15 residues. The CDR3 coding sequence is TGCGCCAGCAGCTTGACCACCGGGACTAGGAACGAGCAGTACTTC. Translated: CASSLTTGTRNEQYF. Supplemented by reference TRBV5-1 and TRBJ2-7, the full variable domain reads KAGVTQTPRYLIKTRGQQVTLSCSPISGHRSVSWYQQTPGQGLQFLFEYFSETQRNKGNFPGRFSGRQFSNSRSEMNVSTLELGDSALYLCASSLTTGTRNEQYFGPGTRLTVT.

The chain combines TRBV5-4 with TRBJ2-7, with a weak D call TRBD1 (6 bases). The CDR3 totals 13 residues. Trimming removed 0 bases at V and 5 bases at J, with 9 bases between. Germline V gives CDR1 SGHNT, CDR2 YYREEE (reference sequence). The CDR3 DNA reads TGTGCCAGCAGCTTGGCAGGGGCCCACGAGCAGTACTTC. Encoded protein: CASSLAGAHEQYF.

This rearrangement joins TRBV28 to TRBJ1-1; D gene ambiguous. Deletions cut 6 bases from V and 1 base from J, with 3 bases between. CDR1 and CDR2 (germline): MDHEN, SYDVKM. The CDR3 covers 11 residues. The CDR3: CASSGNTEAFF. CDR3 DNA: TGTGCCAGCAGCGGGAACACTGAAGCTTTCTTT. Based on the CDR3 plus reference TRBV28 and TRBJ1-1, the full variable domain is DVKVTQSSRYLVKRTGEKVFLECVQDMDHENMFWYRQDPGLGLRLIYFSYDVKMKEKGDIPEGYSVSREKKERFSLILESASTNQTSMYLCASSGNTEAFFGQGTRLTVV.

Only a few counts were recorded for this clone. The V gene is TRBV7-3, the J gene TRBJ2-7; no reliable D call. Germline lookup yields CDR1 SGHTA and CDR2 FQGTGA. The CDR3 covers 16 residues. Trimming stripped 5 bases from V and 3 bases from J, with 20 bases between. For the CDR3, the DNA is TGTGCCAGCAGCGGAGTAGAGGCCCAATACCACTACGAGCAGTACTTC. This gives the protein CASSGVEAQYHYEQYF.

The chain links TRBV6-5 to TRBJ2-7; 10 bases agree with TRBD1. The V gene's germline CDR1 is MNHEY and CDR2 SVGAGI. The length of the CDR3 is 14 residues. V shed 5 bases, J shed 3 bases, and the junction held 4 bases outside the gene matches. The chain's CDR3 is CASSRDRGFYEQYF. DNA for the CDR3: TGTGCCAGCAGTAGGGACAGGGGTTTCTACGAGCAGTACTTC.

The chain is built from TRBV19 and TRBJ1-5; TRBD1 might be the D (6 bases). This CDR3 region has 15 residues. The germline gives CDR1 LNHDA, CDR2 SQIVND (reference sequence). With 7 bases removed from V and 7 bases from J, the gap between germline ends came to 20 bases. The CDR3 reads CASTSQGSPGQPQHF. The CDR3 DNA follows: TGTGCCAGTACCTCGCAGGGGAGCCCGGGACAGCCCCAGCATTTT.

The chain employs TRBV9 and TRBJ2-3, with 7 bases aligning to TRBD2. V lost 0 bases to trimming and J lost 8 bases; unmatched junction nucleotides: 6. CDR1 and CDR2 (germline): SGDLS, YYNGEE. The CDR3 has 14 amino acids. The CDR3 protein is CASSVEPGEGTQYF. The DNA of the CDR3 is TGTGCCAGCAGCGTAGAACCGGGGGAGGGTACGCAGTATTTT.

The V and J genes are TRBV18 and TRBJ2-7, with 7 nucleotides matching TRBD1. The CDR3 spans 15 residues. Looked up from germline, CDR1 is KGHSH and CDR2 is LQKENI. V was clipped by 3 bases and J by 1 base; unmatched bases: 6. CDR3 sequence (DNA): TGTGCCAGCTCACCCGGACAGGACCAATCCTACGAGCAGTACTTC. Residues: CASSPGQDQSYEQYF.

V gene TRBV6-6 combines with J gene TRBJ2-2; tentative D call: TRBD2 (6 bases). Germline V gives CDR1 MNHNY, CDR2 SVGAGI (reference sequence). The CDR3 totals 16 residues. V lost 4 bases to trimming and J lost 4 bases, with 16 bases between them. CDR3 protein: CASSLSQRESTGELFF. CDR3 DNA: TGTGCCAGCAGTTTGTCCCAACGGGAGAGCACCGGGGAGCTGTTTTTT.

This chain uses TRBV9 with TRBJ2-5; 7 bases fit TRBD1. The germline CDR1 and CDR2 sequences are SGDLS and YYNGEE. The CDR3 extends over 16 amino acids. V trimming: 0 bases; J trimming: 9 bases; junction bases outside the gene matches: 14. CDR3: CASSVVGEVGGEAQYF. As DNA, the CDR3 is TGTGCCAGCAGCGTAGTAGGGGAAGTAGGGGGCGAGGCCCAGTACTTC.

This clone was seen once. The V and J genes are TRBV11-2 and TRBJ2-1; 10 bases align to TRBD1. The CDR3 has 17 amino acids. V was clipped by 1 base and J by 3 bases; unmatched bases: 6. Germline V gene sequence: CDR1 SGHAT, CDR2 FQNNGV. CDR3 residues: CASSLALGQGDYNEQFF. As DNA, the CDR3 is TGTGCCAGCAGCTTAGCTCTCGGACAGGGGGACTACAATGAGCAGTTCTTC.

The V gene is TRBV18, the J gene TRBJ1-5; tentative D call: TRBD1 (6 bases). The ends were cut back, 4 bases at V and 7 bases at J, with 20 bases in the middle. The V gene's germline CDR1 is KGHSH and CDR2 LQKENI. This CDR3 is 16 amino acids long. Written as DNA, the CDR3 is TGTGCCAGCTCACTGGGGCCAGGGGAAGGTATACAGCCCCAGCATTTT. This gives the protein CASSLGPGEGIQPQHF.

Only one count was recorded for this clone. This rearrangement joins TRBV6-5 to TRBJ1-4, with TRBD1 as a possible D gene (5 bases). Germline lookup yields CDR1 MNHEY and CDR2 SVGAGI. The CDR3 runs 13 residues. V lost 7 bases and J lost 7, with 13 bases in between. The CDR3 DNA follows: TGTGCCAGCATAGACAGTTCACGTGAAAAACTGTTTTTT. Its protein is CASIDSSREKLFF.

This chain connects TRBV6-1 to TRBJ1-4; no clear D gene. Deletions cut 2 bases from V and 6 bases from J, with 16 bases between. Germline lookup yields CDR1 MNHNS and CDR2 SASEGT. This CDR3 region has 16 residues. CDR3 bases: TGTGCCAGCAGTGAACGGACTGGGCAGGCCGATGAAAAACTGTTTTTT. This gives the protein CASSERTGQADEKLFF.

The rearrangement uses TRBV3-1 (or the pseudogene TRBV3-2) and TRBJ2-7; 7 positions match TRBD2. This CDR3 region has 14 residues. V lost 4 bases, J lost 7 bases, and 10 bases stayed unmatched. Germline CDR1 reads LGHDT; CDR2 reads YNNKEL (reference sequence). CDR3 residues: CASSPGTTTGEQYF. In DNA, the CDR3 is TGTGCCAGCAGCCCCGGGACTACGACCGGGGAGCAGTACTTC.

The chain's CDR3 is CASSRDRASTLNGYTF. For the CDR3, the DNA is TGTGCCAGCAGTCGAGACAGGGCCTCTACCCTGAATGGCTACACCTTC. V and J are TRBV6-6 and TRBJ1-2; 7 positions match TRBD1. With V trimmed by 5 bases and J by 6 bases, 15 bases remained unmatched. Germline CDR1 is MNHNY and CDR2 is SVGAGI (reference sequence). The CDR3 length is 16 residues.

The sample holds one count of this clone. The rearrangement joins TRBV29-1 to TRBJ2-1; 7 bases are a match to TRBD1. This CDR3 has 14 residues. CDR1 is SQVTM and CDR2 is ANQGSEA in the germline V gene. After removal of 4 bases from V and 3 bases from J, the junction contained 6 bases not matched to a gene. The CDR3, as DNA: TGCAGCGTTGGCCAGGGGGACAGCTACAATGAGCAGTTCTTC. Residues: CSVGQGDSYNEQFF.

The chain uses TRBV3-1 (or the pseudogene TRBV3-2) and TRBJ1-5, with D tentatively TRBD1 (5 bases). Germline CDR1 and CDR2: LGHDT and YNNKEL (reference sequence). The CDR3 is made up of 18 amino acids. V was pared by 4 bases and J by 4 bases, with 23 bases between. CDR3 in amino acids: CASSPAGLGRGRNQPQHF. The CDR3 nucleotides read TGTGCCAGCAGCCCGGCGGGTTTGGGGAGGGGAAGAAATCAGCCCCAGCATTTT.

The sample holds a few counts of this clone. The chain's CDR3 is CASSFGGEAFF. The CDR3 bases are TGTGCCAGCAGCTTTGGCGGTGAAGCTTTCTTT. The rearrangement uses TRBV5-6 and TRBJ1-1; D is uncertain. V shed 2 bases and J shed 7 bases, with 6 bases lying between them. The CDR3 contains 11 residues. Germline V gene sequence: CDR1 SGHDT, CDR2 YYEEEE.